A selection of T cell receptor beta chains follows, all from one sample in a study of CD8+ T cells in alopecia areata. This table comes from immunoSEQ multiplex PCR, and its TCRdb copy is limited to in-frame clones, with some not included. The sample contains 100,000 to 150,000 clones, approximately 47% of which appear only once. The sample consisted of NKG2D-low CD8+ T cells sorted from blood. The receptors originated from a human donor with alopecia areata. CDR3s include the opening cysteine and the closing phenylalanine or tryptophan. A D gene is named only where the DNA matches it firmly. Rows give clone size only sometimes, using once, few, many, or a class for an expanded clone.

TRBV27	.	.	TRBJ1-1	CASSFTRGEAFF	TGTGCCAGCAGTTTCACGAGGGGTGAAGCTTTCTTT
TRBV7-8	.	.	TRBJ1-4	CASSLAVDLTYDEKLFF	TGTGCCAGCAGCTTAGCCGTAGATTTGACCTACGATGAAAAACTGTTTTTT
TRBV29-1	.	.	TRBJ2-3	CSVATEHTDTQYF	TGCAGCGTCGCAACAGAACACACAGATACGCAGTATTTT
TRBV29-1	.	.	TRBJ2-7	CSGRTGADAYEQYF	TGCAGCGGCAGGACCGGGGCGGATGCCTACGAGCAGTACTTC
TRBV29-1	few	.	TRBJ1-1	CSVYTGRLNTEAFF	TGCAGCGTTTATACGGGACGCTTGAACACTGAAGCTTTCTTT
TRBV29-1	.	.	TRBJ2-6	CSAGPDGANVLTF	TGCAGCGCCGGACCAGACGGGGCCAACGTCCTGACTTTC
TRBV11-2	once	.	TRBJ2-7	CASSLERDSSYEQYF	TGTGCCAGCAGCTTAGAGCGGGACAGCTCCTACGAGCAGTACTTC
TRBV30	.	.	TRBJ2-6	CAWTPGAGANVLTF	TGTGCCTGGACCCCCGGGGCTGGGGCCAACGTCCTGACTTTC
TRBV29-1	few	.	TRBJ2-7	CSVATGSYEQYF	TGCAGCGTTGCCACGGGCTCCTACGAGCAGTACTTC
TRBV29-1	few	.	TRBJ2-2	CSVLESTGELFF	TGCAGCGTTTTGGAGAGCACCGGGGAGCTGTTTTTT
TRBV29-1	few	TRBD2	TRBJ2-1	CSVGGLAGEDEQFF	TGCAGCGTTGGCGGACTAGCGGGAGAAGATGAGCAGTTCTTC
TRBV27	.	.	TRBJ2-1	CASSPTPNFVANEQFF	TGTGCCAGCAGTCCCACGCCGAACTTTGTCGCAAATGAGCAGTTCTTC
TRBV14	.	.	TRBJ2-3	CASSAHSAGTQYF	TGTGCCAGCAGCGCCCACTCGGCGGGTACGCAGTATTTT
TRBV7-2	.	.	TRBJ2-3	CASSSPNTQYF	TGTGCCAGCAGCTCTCCCAATACGCAGTATTTT
TRBV29-1	few	.	TRBJ2-2	CSVEGRYTGELFF	TGCAGCGTTGAGGGGCGGTACACCGGGGAGCTGTTTTTT
TRBV29-1	few	.	TRBJ2-7	CSVEDEGVTRGF	TGCAGCGTTGAAGATGAGGGGGTGACGCGCGGCTTC
TRBV5-1	.	.	TRBJ2-7	CASRGNSYEQYF	TGCGCCAGCAGAGGGAACTCCTACGAGCAGTACTTC
TRBV29-1	few	TRBD2	TRBJ2-7	CSVTWTSGHYEQYF	TGCAGCGTTACGTGGACTAGCGGACACTACGAGCAGTACTTC
TRBV29-1	.	.	TRBJ1-5	CSVNGGVGQPQHF	TGCAGTGTTAATGGGGGGGTAGGTCAGCCCCAGCATTTT
TRBV29-1	.	TRBD1	TRBJ2-1	CSAQRDRGMINEQFF	TGCAGCGCCCAAAGGGACAGGGGGATGATCAATGAGCAGTTCTTC
TRBV6-5	few	.	TRBJ2-5	CASAGAPGETQYF	TGTGCCAGTGCAGGGGCCCCCGGAGAGACCCAGTACTTC
TRBV14	few	TRBD2	TRBJ2-1	CASSLLSGGRNEQFF	TGTGCCAGCAGCCTTCTTAGCGGGGGACGGAATGAGCAGTTCTTC
TRBV27	.	.	TRBJ2-5	CASSGPEETQYF	TGTGCCAGCAGTGGACCGGAAGAGACCCAGTACTTC
TRBV29-1	.	.	TRBJ2-7	CSVLTDHYEQYF	TGCAGCGTGCTAACGGACCACTACGAGCAGTACTTC
TRBV23-1	.	.	TRBJ2-1	CASSRDGAEFF	TGCGCCAGCAGTCGGGACGGCGCGGAGTTCTTC
TRBV30	.	.	TRBJ2-1	CAWLRTARVIDEQFF	TGTGCCTGGCTTCGGACAGCGCGGGTTATCGATGAGCAGTTCTTC
TRBV29-1	.	.	TRBJ1-4	CSVRDMTEKLFF	TGCAGCGTGAGGGATATGACTGAAAAACTGTTTTTT
TRBV13	.	TRBD1	TRBJ2-7	CASRPGQGAYEQYF	TGTGCCAGCAGGCCGGGACAGGGAGCCTACGAGCAGTACTTC